These 10 T cell receptor beta chains came from one sample sequenced in a study of lymphopenia after photon versus proton radiotherapy. Clones were sequenced by immunoSEQ multiplex PCR, and TCRdb holds only the in-frame ones, with some missing. This table has 55,000 to 70,000 clones, more than 75% appearing once. The sequencing used peripheral blood, collected from a patient treated with proton-based radiotherapy. Receptors were obtained from a man aged 80 or over with esophageal cancer.

This clone appeared a few times. This chain connects TRBV5-8 to TRBJ1-5; 8 bases match TRBD1. V shed 3 bases, J shed 1 base, and the junction held 9 bases outside the gene matches. This CDR3 spans 17 amino acids. The germline gives CDR1 SGHTS, CDR2 YDEGEE. The CDR3: CASSSGQGSGSNQPQHF. The CDR3 coding sequence is TGTGCCAGCAGCTCCGGACAGGGAAGTGGCAGCAATCAGCCCCAGCATTTT.

The chain joins TRBV6-1 to TRBJ2-6, with 7 bases fitting TRBD1. The length of the CDR3 is 16 residues. Germline CDR1 and CDR2: MNHNS and SASEGT. J lost 2 bases, V lost 1 base, and 2 bases had no gene match. In nucleotides, the CDR3 is TGTGCCAGCAGTGAAGTAGGGGGCGCTGGGGCCAACGTCCTGACTTTC. This translates into CASSEVGGAGANVLTF.

The chain has TRBV5-1 and TRBJ2-2; possible D gene TRBD1, 6 bases. The germline CDR1 and CDR2 sequences are SGHRS and YFSETQ. The V end was cut by 0 bases, the J end by 5 bases, with 8 bases between. The CDR3 loop spans 14 amino acids. Here the CDR3 reads CASSLDRGTGELFF. The CDR3 DNA is TGCGCCAGCAGCTTGGATAGGGGGACCGGGGAGCTGTTTTTT.

This clone was seen ten or more times. J is TRBJ2-1 and V is TRBV7-9; 8 positions agree with TRBD2. V shed 1 base, J shed 11 bases, and the junction held 10 bases outside the gene matches. The CDR3 is 15 residues long. Per germline, CDR1 SEHNR and CDR2 FQNEAQ (reference sequence). The CDR3 loop is CASSLVSGANGQQFF. The DNA of the CDR3 is TGTGCCAGCAGCTTAGTTAGCGGGGCCAACGGACAGCAGTTCTTC.

The chain links TRBV30 to TRBJ1-3; 9 bases match TRBD1. This CDR3 spans 15 amino acids. Germline CDR1 reads GTSNPN; CDR2 reads SVGIG (reference sequence). Trimming at V came to 2 bases and at J to 3 bases, leaving 5 bases not matched to a gene. CDR3: CAWSLQGAGGNTIYF. The CDR3 DNA reads as TGTGCCTGGAGTCTACAGGGGGCAGGTGGAAACACCATATATTTT.

In its sample, this clone ranks as medium-sized. The chain couples TRBV29-1 to TRBJ1-5, with 9 bases lining up with TRBD1. The V gene end was trimmed by 4 bases and the J gene end by 2 bases; junction bases not matched to a gene: 3. The CDR3 consists of 14 residues. Germline V gene sequence: CDR1 SQVTM, CDR2 ANQGSEA. The CDR3 region is CSVADRGGNQPQHF. CDR3 sequence (DNA): TGCAGCGTTGCGGACAGGGGAGGCAATCAGCCCCAGCATTTT.

The chain uses TRBV29-1 and TRBJ2-5, with D possibly TRBD1 on 5 matching bases. The ends were cut back, 4 bases at V and 0 bases at J, with 9 bases in the middle. The length of the CDR3 is 13 residues. Germline loops: CDR1 SQVTM, CDR2 ANQGSEA. CDR3 DNA: TGCAGCGTTGCAGGGCAGAACCAAGAGACCCAGTACTTC. This gives the protein CSVAGQNQETQYF.

V and J are TRBV19 and TRBJ2-7; 7 positions agree with TRBD2. V was pared by 1 base and J by 3 bases, with 3 bases of the junction left unmatched. The CDR3 spans 14 residues. The germline CDR1 and CDR2 sequences are LNHDA and SQIVND (reference sequence). In DNA, the CDR3 is TGTGCCAGTAGTATAGCGGGCGGGAGCTACGAGCAGTACTTC. It translates to CASSIAGGSYEQYF. Full variable domain (rest looked up from reference TRBV19 and TRBJ2-7): DGGITQSPKYLFRKEGQNVTLSCEQNLNHDAMYWYRQDPGQGLRLIYYSQIVNDFQKGDIAEGYSVSREKKESFPLTVTSAQKNPTAFYLCASSIAGGSYEQYFGPGTRLTVT.

This sequence joins TRBV2 and TRBJ2-2, with 7 bases matching TRBD1. Germline CDR1 SNHLY, CDR2 FYNNEI. V dropped 6 bases and J dropped 5; count of bases not matched to a gene: 6. The CDR3 totals 14 residues. The CDR3 loop is CASREGAFTGELFF. The DNA for the CDR3 is TGTGCCAGCAGAGAGGGGGCCTTTACCGGGGAGCTGTTTTTT.

A single count supports this clone. The chain combines TRBV5-1 with TRBJ1-6, with D perhaps matching TRBD1 (5 bases). Germline V gives CDR1 SGHRS, CDR2 YFSETQ. CDR3 length: 17 residues. The ends were cut back, 1 base at V and 5 bases at J, with 16 bases in the middle. This chain's CDR3 is CASSLFGARANNSPLHF. CDR3 DNA sequence: TGCGCCAGCAGCTTGTTTGGGGCTAGGGCCAATAATTCACCCCTCCACTTT.